This T cell receptor beta chain comes out of a study of cytomegalovirus exposure and HLA in healthy donors. Findings of the study overall: Earlier results showed most TCR beta V segments being productive about 87% or about 30% of the time. Follow-up analysis later connected one missense variant in DCLRE1C with trimming of TCR beta V- and J-genes. Reports indicate that TCR beta sequences accurately predicted the HLA-A and HLA-B alleles of most subjects. One later analysis reportedly identified an Asian-associated ancestry cluster that showed fewer N-insertions than the 666-donor mean.

This clone showed up just once. Its antigen remains unidentified. PCR involved 60 Vbeta and 13 Jbeta primers. Clones were sequenced by immunoSEQ multiplex PCR, and TCRdb holds only the in-frame ones, with some missing. The profile shows tens of thousands of clones, 65% to 80% of them singletons. This receptor was taken from a man aged 35 to 55 in good health and CMV-seropositive. The sequenced sample consisted of PBMCs.

The CDR3 region is CASSPGEGYDEQFF. As DNA, the CDR3 is TGCGCCAGCAGCCCGGGGGAGGGGTATGATGAGCAGTTCTTC. The rearrangement links TRBV4-3 to TRBJ2-1; 7 bases are shared with TRBD2. J gave up 8 bases and V 4 bases, and 8 bases lay outside the gene matches. CDR1 is LGHNA, CDR2 YSLEER, per germline. The CDR3 extends over 14 amino acids.